The 22 T cell receptor beta chains below were found in one sample sequenced in a study of low-dose radiotherapy and immunotherapy resistance in tumors. TCRs were amplified for roughly 20 PCR cycles with a constant-region primer and V-primer adapter. TCRdb reprocessed the reads with MiXCR, giving one entry per CDR3 protein. This table holds some 52,000 distinct CDR3 sequences, approximately 35% found once. Sample time point: after trial treatment. Treatment given: LDRT plus nivolumab, ipilimumab, low-dose cyclophosphamide and aspirin (RACIN trial). Sample: PBMCs, taken after low-dose radiotherapy plus immunotherapy. Source of these receptors: a male donor with rectosigmoid adenocarcinoma.

V and J are TRBV28 and TRBJ2-2, with 7 nucleotides matching TRBD1. The CDR3 runs to 16 residues. Germline V gives CDR1 MDHEN, CDR2 SYDVKM. Germline trimming cut 2 bases from V and 7 bases from J; bases unmatched to any gene: 10. Written as DNA, the CDR3 is TGTGCCAGCAGTTTAGTCTCACAGGGGTTTGACGGGGAGCTGTTTTTT. It encodes CASSLVSQGFDGELFF.

Ten or more counts support this clonotype. The rearrangement joins TRBV6-2 or TRBV6-3 to TRBJ1-4; D may be TRBD1 (6 bases). Trimming pared 0 bases from V and 7 bases from J, leaving 9 bases between. The CDR3 length is 14 residues. Germline V gives CDR1 MNHEY, CDR2 SVGEGT. The CDR3 loop is CASSYSRGSEKLFF. CDR3 sequence (DNA): TGTGCCAGCAGTTACTCGAGGGGGAGTGAAAAACTGTTTTTT.

The CDR3 loop reads CASSPPGSTDTQYF. For the CDR3, the DNA is TGCGCCAGCAGCCCGCCGGGTAGCACAGATACGCAGTATTTT. The chain carries TRBV5-1 and TRBJ2-3; no definite D call. V gave up 4 bases and J gave up 0 bases, with 9 bases separating them. Germline CDR1 reads SGHRS; CDR2 reads YFSETQ. The CDR3 runs 14 residues. The variable domain in full, with the rest retrieved from reference TRBV5-1 and TRBJ2-3, is KAGVTQTPRYLIKTRGQQVTLSCSPISGHRSVSWYQQTPGQGLQFLFEYFSETQRNKGNFPGRFSGRQFSNSRSEMNVSTLELGDSALYLCASSPPGSTDTQYFGPGTRLTVL.

This clonotype was detected ten times or more. The genes are TRBV12-3 or TRBV12-4 and TRBJ1-5; D is unresolved. Between the trimmed V and J ends, which lost 5 bases and 9 bases, there was a span of 11 bases. CDR3 length: 12 amino acids. The CDR3 is CASSTTFGPQHF. CDR3 nucleotide sequence: TGTGCCAGCAGTACTACCTTTGGGCCCCAGCATTTT.

About this clonotype: Given a far larger clone just one base away, this is likely a sequencing read error. This chain joins TRBV28 and TRBJ1-1; the D gene is possibly TRBD1 (5 bases). Trimming shortened V by 2 bases and J by 0 bases, and 13 bases separated the two germline ends. Per germline, CDR1 MDHEN and CDR2 SYDVKM. The CDR3 totals 16 residues. In nucleotides, the CDR3 is TGTGCCAGCAGTTTAAGGGTGGGACGGCTGAACACTGAAGCTTTCTTT. Translated: CASSLRVGRLNTEAFF.

The V and J genes are TRBV28 and TRBJ2-1; 9 positions match TRBD1. The J call is doubtful: the DNA matches TRBJ2-7 better. The CDR3 has 13 amino acids. Germline CDR1 reads MDHEN; CDR2 reads SYDVKM. Here the CDR3 DNA reads TGTGCCAGCATGTGGACAGGGGCTGAGGAGCAGTACTTC. This encodes CASMWTGAEEQYF.

Of note for this clonotype: A read error may be the cause here, since a much bigger clone is one base away. This chain connects TRBV7-6 to TRBJ2-7; D could derive from TRBD1 or TRBD2 (6 bases each). Germline loops: CDR1 SGHVS, CDR2 FNYEAQ. The CDR3 has 13 amino acids. The CDR3 loop reads CAHGGRTSYEQYF. DNA of the CDR3: TGTGCGCACGGGGGCCGAACCTCCTACGAGCAGTACTTC.

In this sample, this clonotype turned up a few times. V gene TRBV5-1 combines with J gene TRBJ2-3; 9 bases agree with TRBD1. The V gene's germline CDR1 is SGHRS and CDR2 YFSETQ. The ends lost 3 bases at V and 4 bases at J; junction bases unmatched: 9. This CDR3 contains 16 residues. The CDR3 sequence: CASSSSGQGPSDTQYF. CDR3 coding DNA: TGCGCCAGCAGCTCAAGTGGACAGGGGCCCTCAGATACGCAGTATTTT.

This clonotype has a count of ten or more. The V and J genes are TRBV6-1 and TRBJ2-4; 7 bases fit TRBD2. Trimming cost V 1 base and J 0 bases; bases outside gene matches: 3. CDR3 length equals 16 residues. Germline V gene lookup returns CDR1 MNHNS and CDR2 SASEGT. CDR3 bases: TGTGCCAGCAGTGAAGACCCTAGCGGAGCCAAAAACATTCAGTACTTC. As protein: CASSEDPSGAKNIQYF.

This clonotype was picked up many times. This rearrangement joins TRBV28 to TRBJ1-1; D is perhaps TRBD1 (6 bases). The CDR3 totals 13 residues. Per the germline V gene, CDR1 is MDHEN and CDR2 is SYDVKM. V was cut by 6 bases and J by 6 bases, with 14 bases left in between. CDR3 DNA sequence: TGTGCCAGCAGGCGACCTCAGGGGCCTGAAGCTTTCTTT. Its translation: CASRRPQGPEAFF.

V gene TRBV24-1 combines with J gene TRBJ2-5; tentative D call: TRBD1 (6 bases). The CDR3 runs to 14 residues. V lost 4 bases and J 5 bases, leaving 13 bases between the germline ends. Germline V CDR1 and CDR2: KGHDR, SFDVKD. CDR3 in amino acids: CATSDSGARETQYF. CDR3 DNA: TGTGCCACCAGTGACTCAGGGGCTAGGGAGACCCAGTACTTC.

Ten or more counts support this clonotype. This chain links TRBV4-1 with TRBJ2-3; D remains unclear. Germline CDR1 is MGHRA and CDR2 is YSYEKL. This CDR3 spans 12 amino acids. Trimming shortened V by 4 bases and J by 2 bases, and 4 bases separated the two germline ends. CDR3 residues: CASSPPTDTQYF. CDR3 coding DNA: TGCGCCAGCAGCCCCCCCACAGATACGCAGTATTTT.

This clonotype was seen ten or more times. The CDR3 here is CASSIWQGTGQPQHF. The CDR3 DNA reads TGTGCCAGTAGTATTTGGCAGGGTACCGGTCAGCCCCAGCATTTT. The genes are TRBV19 and TRBJ1-5, with D possibly TRBD1 on 5 matching bases. V lost 3 bases and J 6 bases, leaving 15 bases between the germline ends. The CDR3 sequence is 15 residues long. Germline CDR1 reads LNHDA; CDR2 reads SQIVND (reference sequence).

This clonotype was counted at least ten times. The chain joins TRBV20-1 to TRBJ2-1; 10 nucleotides align to TRBD2. Germline CDR1 reads DFQATT; CDR2 reads SNEGSKA (reference sequence). J gave up 2 bases and V 6 bases, and 10 bases lay outside the gene matches. This CDR3 is 16 amino acids long. The CDR3 DNA sequence: TGCAGTGCCCTACTCCTAGCGGGAGAACCCTACAATGAGCAGTTCTTC. Encoded protein: CSALLLAGEPYNEQFF.

This clonotype was counted at least ten times. The chain carries TRBV6-5 and TRBJ2-7, with 9 bases lining up with TRBD1. The CDR3 extends over 17 amino acids. Germline loops: CDR1 MNHEY, CDR2 SVGAGI. The V and J ends lost 0 bases and 2 bases, in that order; junction bases with no gene match: 8. The CDR3 nucleotides are TGTGCCAGCAGTTACTCGATCCTGTGGACAGGGGCCTACGAGCAGTACTTC. As protein: CASSYSILWTGAYEQYF.

The table lists this clonotype with many counts. The rearrangement uses TRBV25-1 and TRBJ1-3, with 7 bases identical to TRBD1. The CDR3 contains 15 residues. V lost 2 bases and J lost 4; bases outside the gene matches: 5. Germline V CDR1 and CDR2: MGHDK, SYGVNS. The CDR3 region has the DNA TGTGCCAGCAGTGAACCACAGGGGACCGGAAACACCATATATTTT. This gives the protein CASSEPQGTGNTIYF.

The chain has TRBV20-1 and TRBJ2-5, with D unclear. In germline, CDR1 is DFQATT, CDR2 SNEGSKA (reference sequence). Trimming took off 6 bases at V and 2 bases at J, with 10 bases between the two ends. CDR3 length equals 12 residues. The CDR3 DNA reads as TGCAGTGCCGACGGAAAACAAGAGACCCAGTACTTC. Encoded protein: CSADGKQETQYF.

This clonotype has ten or more counts. This sequence joins TRBV7-8 and TRBJ2-7, with 10 bases fitting TRBD1. The CDR3 totals 16 residues. Trimming cost V 1 base and J 0 bases; bases outside gene matches: 3. Looked up from germline, CDR1 is SGHVS and CDR2 is FQNEAQ. CDR3 amino acids: CASSLGRDRGSYEQYF. The CDR3 DNA follows: TGTGCCAGCAGCTTAGGGCGGGACAGGGGCTCCTACGAGCAGTACTTC.

This clonotype was counted only a few times. The J gene is TRBJ2-7, the V gene TRBV7-8; D gene unclear. Trimming removed 1 base at V and 6 bases at J, with 13 bases between. The CDR3 totals 14 residues. Germline V CDR1 and CDR2: SGHVS, FQNEAQ. The CDR3 bases are TGTGCCAGCAGCTTAGGGACCGGTTCACGCGAGCAGTACTTC. This encodes CASSLGTGSREQYF.

This clonotype occurred many times. The chain couples TRBV10-3 to TRBJ2-7, with no clear D. Germline-derived CDR1 and CDR2 are ENHRY and SYGVKD. The CDR3 is 14 amino acids. V lost 2 bases to trimming and J lost 3 bases, with 11 bases between them. The CDR3 spells CAISEEQNFYEQYF. Written as DNA, the CDR3 is TGTGCCATCAGTGAGGAACAGAATTTCTACGAGCAGTACTTC.

V usage is TRBV5-1 and J usage is TRBJ2-6; D remains unclear. Germline CDR1 and CDR2: SGHRS and YFSETQ. The CDR3 sequence is 15 residues long. The V and J ends lost 0 bases and 0 bases respectively, with 4 bases between them. CDR3 coding DNA: TGCGCCAGCAGCTTGGAAGGCTCTGGGGCCAACGTCCTGACTTTC. This encodes CASSLEGSGANVLTF.

The DNA of the CDR3 is TGTGCCAGCAGCTTTTTGGGGACGAACAATGAGCAGTTCTTC. Protein sequence: CASSFLGTNNEQFF. The genes are TRBV7-9 and TRBJ2-1; perhaps D is TRBD1 or TRBD2 (5 bases each). V was clipped by 3 bases and J by 5 bases, with 11 bases between them. The CDR3 spans 14 residues. The germline V gene encodes CDR1 SEHNR and CDR2 FQNEAQ (reference sequence).